Below are 2 T cell receptor beta chains sequenced from a single sample in a study of technical replicates of blood from four donors. Clones were read by immunoSEQ multiplex PCR, and TCRdb kept only the in-frame ones, dropping some. In the table there are approximately 70,000 clones, roughly 93% of which are singletons. The specimen was T cells isolated from PBMCs. The source of these receptors is a human donor in good health.

This chain connects TRBV9 to TRBJ2-5, with a weak D call TRBD2 (6 bases). V was pared by 0 bases and J by 5 bases, with 11 bases between. CDR1 and CDR2 (germline): SGDLS, YYNGEE. The CDR3 consists of 14 residues. Here the CDR3 DNA reads TGTGCCAGCAGCGTAGGAGGGAGGTCGGAGACCCAGTACTTC. It specifies CASSVGGRSETQYF.

The chain joins TRBV7-8 to TRBJ1-1, with D possibly matching TRBD1 (6 bases). The CDR3 is 15 residues long. The germline CDR1 and CDR2 sequences are SGHVS and FQNEAQ. Trimming left V 5 bases short and J 0 bases short, with 13 bases between. The CDR3 DNA follows: TGTGCCAGCAGCCGAACAGGGCTTATGAACACTGAAGCTTTCTTT. Its protein is CASSRTGLMNTEAFF. Drawing the rest from reference TRBV7-8 and TRBJ1-1, the complete variable domain is GAGVSQSPRYKVAKRGQDVALRCDPISGHVSLFWYQQALGQGPEFLTYFQNEAQLDKSGLPSDRFFAERPEGSVSTLKIQRTQQEDSAVYLCASSRTGLMNTEAFFGQGTRLTVV.